The following is a TCR beta chain sequence with its context. Its target is not known. The sample comes from a study of blood T cells in healthy people across ages. Study-wide points: Among long-lived donors, naive CD4+ cells were more numerous and diversity higher than in aged donors.

Ranging in age from about 6 to 95, the donors were healthy Caucasian individuals from Russia. Donors each provided 8 to 10 milliliters of peripheral blood. The total RNA that was extracted per sample amounted to at least 5.5 micrograms. Primers used in a second PCR of about 6 to 12 cycles were a sample-barcoded 5' primer and a J-beta primer mix. TCRdb used MiXCR to reprocess the 5' RACE reads, holding one entry per CDR3 protein. The sample shows almost 800,000 distinct CDR3 sequences, roughly 64% of them seen only once. V dropped 4 bases and J dropped 8 bases, with 14 bases sitting between them. CDR1 is GTSNPN and CDR2 is SVGIG in the germline V gene (reference sequence). This CDR3 is 12 amino acids long.

The chain couples TRBV30 to TRBJ1-2; a weak D match, TRBD1 (5 bases). Material: blood. This receptor was taken from a young man in good health. This CDR3 is CAWTTGGDGYTF. CDR3 bases: TGTGCCTGGACTACCGGCGGGGACGGCTACACCTTC.